A selection of T cell receptor beta chains follows, all from one sample in a study of blood T cells in healthy people across ages. Each CDR3 protein is one row after TCRdb ran MiXCR on the 5' RACE reads. The sample shows roughly 1,500,000 distinct CDR3 sequences, around 35% of them seen only once. Sequencing input: blood. The receptors shown here come from a woman in her twenties or thirties in good health. The CDR3 runs from the conserved cysteine through the conserved F or W. The order of the fields is D gene, V gene, J gene, clone size, CDR3 DNA, CDR3 protein. The D gene is left open where the match is weak. Only part of the rows carry a size: once, few, many, or a class if the clone is expanded.

d_call: .; v_call: TRBV3-1; j_call: TRBJ2-7; clone_size: .; cdr3_nt: TGTGCCAGCAGCCAAGGGTCGGGAGAGGGGCAGTACTTC; cdr3_aa: CASSQGSGEGQYF
d_call: .; v_call: TRBV6-4; j_call: TRBJ2-3; clone_size: few; cdr3_nt: TGTGCCAGCACCCACGGATTCGGGGGCACAGATACGCAGTATTTT; cdr3_aa: CASTHGFGGTDTQYF
d_call: .; v_call: TRBV11-2; j_call: TRBJ2-1; clone_size: .; cdr3_nt: TGTGCCAGCAGCTTACTCCACTCCTTGTTGACAGCGTACAATGAGCAGTTCTTC; cdr3_aa: CASSLLHSLLTAYNEQFF
d_call: TRBD1; v_call: TRBV6-1; j_call: TRBJ2-3; clone_size: many; cdr3_nt: TGTGCCACCGACAGGGGGGCCGCGGTTACAGATACGCAGTATTTT; cdr3_aa: CATDRGAAVTDTQYF
d_call: TRBD2; v_call: TRBV7-2; j_call: TRBJ2-1; clone_size: .; cdr3_nt: TGTGCCAGCAGCCCTGAGCGGGAGCTCTCTAATGAGCAGTTCTTC; cdr3_aa: CASSPERELSNEQFF
d_call: TRBD2; v_call: TRBV11-2; j_call: TRBJ2-1; clone_size: few; cdr3_nt: TGTGCCAGCAGCTTAACAGCCATAGAAGGGAGCGGGAGGATGGGTGAGCAGTTCTTC; cdr3_aa: CASSLTAIEGSGRMGEQFF
d_call: .; v_call: TRBV10-2; j_call: TRBJ2-5; clone_size: .; cdr3_nt: TGCGCCACCGGCCGTAAAGAGACCCAGTACTTC; cdr3_aa: CATGRKETQYF
d_call: .; v_call: TRBV4-1; j_call: TRBJ2-1; clone_size: .; cdr3_nt: TGCGCCAGCAGCCCAGGATCGGAGTCTTTATGGGGCAATGAGCAGTTCTTC; cdr3_aa: CASSPGSESLWGNEQFF
d_call: TRBD2; v_call: TRBV2; j_call: TRBJ2-5; clone_size: .; cdr3_nt: TGTGCCAGCAGTGAAGGCGGGGGAGACCAAGAGACCCAGTACTTC; cdr3_aa: CASSEGGGDQETQYF
d_call: TRBD2; v_call: TRBV3-1; j_call: TRBJ2-5; clone_size: few; cdr3_nt: TGTGCCAGCAGCCAAGCAGCGGGAGAGGGAGAGACCCAGTACTTC; cdr3_aa: CASSQAAGEGETQYF
d_call: .; v_call: TRBV7-2; j_call: TRBJ1-1; clone_size: .; cdr3_nt: TGTGCCAGCAGCTTAGTTGCGGTGAACACTGAAGCTTTCTTT; cdr3_aa: CASSLVAVNTEAFF
d_call: TRBD2; v_call: TRBV6-1; j_call: TRBJ2-5; clone_size: few; cdr3_nt: TGTGCCAGCACTATGGTGCTAGCGGGGGCCCACCAAGAGACCCAGTACTTC; cdr3_aa: CASTMVLAGAHQETQYF
d_call: TRBD2; v_call: TRBV7-9; j_call: TRBJ2-1; clone_size: many; cdr3_nt: TGTGCCAGCAGTTTATTACTAGCGGGGTACAATGAGCAGTTCTTC; cdr3_aa: CASSLLLAGYNEQFF
d_call: .; v_call: TRBV6-6; j_call: TRBJ2-7; clone_size: few; cdr3_nt: TGTGCCAGCAGTTACTCGACCAGGACAATGACCTACGAGCAGTACTTC; cdr3_aa: CASSYSTRTMTYEQYF
d_call: .; v_call: TRBV27; j_call: TRBJ2-1; clone_size: .; cdr3_nt: TGTGCCAGCAGTTTATTTCCCCCAGGAAGATCCTACAATGAGCAGTTCTTC; cdr3_aa: CASSLFPPGRSYNEQFF
d_call: .; v_call: TRBV18; j_call: TRBJ1-2; clone_size: .; cdr3_nt: TGTGCCAGCTCACAACTTCAGGGAGAAAACTATGGCTACACCTTC; cdr3_aa: CASSQLQGENYGYTF
d_call: TRBD2; v_call: TRBV4-1; j_call: TRBJ2-3; clone_size: few; cdr3_nt: TGCGCCAGCAGCGGACCTACGGGACCCGGGACTAGCGGGAGAAATACGCAGTATTTT; cdr3_aa: CASSGPTGPGTSGRNTQYF
d_call: TRBD2; v_call: TRBV12-3/TRBV12-4; j_call: TRBJ2-5; clone_size: .; cdr3_nt: TGTGCCAGCAGTTTTGTGGGACTAGCGGGGGGGCGGCAAGAGACCCAGTACTTC; cdr3_aa: CASSFVGLAGGRQETQYF
d_call: TRBD2; v_call: TRBV4-2; j_call: TRBJ2-3; clone_size: few; cdr3_nt: TGTGCCAGCAGCCAGGACCTAGCGGGAGGGGCCGTTAGGGGGGCAGATACGCAGTATTTT; cdr3_aa: CASSQDLAGGAVRGADTQYF
d_call: TRBD2; v_call: TRBV18; j_call: TRBJ2-7; clone_size: .; cdr3_nt: TGTGCCAGCTCACCCCCACGACTAGCGGATTACGAGCAGTACTTC; cdr3_aa: CASSPPRLADYEQYF
d_call: TRBD1; v_call: TRBV7-9; j_call: TRBJ2-7; clone_size: few; cdr3_nt: TGTGCCAGCAGCCCGACAGGGGTATTTTACGAGCAGTACTTC; cdr3_aa: CASSPTGVFYEQYF
d_call: TRBD2; v_call: TRBV6-2/TRBV6-3; j_call: TRBJ2-7; clone_size: many; cdr3_nt: TGTGCCAGCGCACGAGGACTAGGCGAGCAGTACTTC; cdr3_aa: CASARGLGEQYF
d_call: .; v_call: TRBV27; j_call: TRBJ1-2; clone_size: .; cdr3_nt: TGTGCCAGCAGTTTCGCGGGGTCCGATGGCTACACCTTC; cdr3_aa: CASSFAGSDGYTF